This TCR beta chain originates from a study of breast tumors, draining lymph nodes, adjacent tissues. Axillary draining lymph nodes of breast cancer patients supplied the node samples. Regarding this clonotype: What it binds is not known.

Study-level results: The lymph node origin of tumor T cells was framed as consistent with a hypothesis, not demonstrated. Compared with lymph nodes, tumors were less diverse; compared with nontumor tissue, more. Luminal-like breast cancer showed significantly greater tumor-nontumor repertoire similarity than basal-like breast cancer did.

The CDR3 has 15 amino acids. V lost 2 bases, J lost 1 base, and 9 bases lay in between. The germline V gene has CDR1 MDHEN and CDR2 SYDVKM. TCRdb independently ran MiXCR on the multiplex PCR reads; one entry per CDR3 protein. The sample holds about 130,000 distinct CDR3 sequences, around 20% seen once. V and J are TRBV28 and TRBJ2-1; D possibly corresponds to TRBD2 (6 bases). This sequence was found in a female donor with breast cancer. Some clones in this sample may be carry-over from other donors' samples. Sequencing used axillary lymph node tissue. Here the CDR3 DNA reads TGTGCCAGCAGTTTAGCGGGGTTATCCTACAATGAGCAGTTCTTC. It is translated as CASSLAGLSYNEQFF.